The 27 T cell receptor beta chains given below trace back to one sample, sequenced in a study of spatial heterogeneity in lung cancer (dated by TCRdb to about 2019). Receptor libraries were prepared by 5' RACE. The sequencer was a NextSeq 500. TCRdb applied fastp at Q25 and MiXCR to the public reads, then kept only in-frame beta chains. Identical CDR3 proteins give one entry, which carries the most common genes and DNA. The sample table contains about 52,000 distinct CDR3 sequences; only one count was recorded for around 6.7% of them. The ten largest clonotypes hold around 38% of the sample. The time point label for this specimen denotes: blood at routine non-recurrence follow-up after resection. Without any cell sorting, TCR sequencing was performed on whole RNA extracted either from tumor and nontumor lung tissue or from cryopreserved PBMC samples. The specimen was PBMCs, collected at follow-up. The receptors here all came from a female donor with early-stage non-small cell lung cancer.

This chain links TRBV19 with TRBJ2-4; 8 bases match TRBD2. Germline V gives CDR1 LNHDA, CDR2 SQIVND (reference sequence). This CDR3 has 17 amino acids. V shed 6 bases and J 10 bases; nucleotides not matched to a gene: 20. The CDR3 sequence is CASRPDGGSGTLGIQYF. The CDR3 DNA reads TGTGCCAGTAGGCCCGATGGTGGTAGCGGGACCTTAGGAATTCAGTACTTC.

In its sample, this clonotype was seen many times. The chain carries TRBV6-4 and TRBJ2-3; D gene unclear. The V end was cut by 0 bases, the J end by 9 bases, with 10 bases between. CDR1 and CDR2 (germline): MRHNA, SNTAGT. The CDR3 sequence is 13 residues long. CDR3 bases: TGTGCCAGCAGTGACTCGATACACAGCACGCAGTATTTT. Protein product: CASSDSIHSTQYF.

This clonotype was seen at least ten times. The gene calls are TRBV7-9 and TRBJ2-3; D might be TRBD2 (5 bases). Germline V gives CDR1 SEHNR, CDR2 FQNEAQ (reference sequence). The CDR3 has 15 residues. V lost 4 bases and J 0 bases, leaving 11 bases between the germline ends. CDR3 residues: CASSSPRGSTDTQYF. CDR3 nucleotides: TGTGCCAGCAGCTCCCCAAGAGGGAGCACAGATACGCAGTATTTT.

This clonotype was counted ten times or more. The rearrangement uses TRBV6-5 and TRBJ1-1; D is undetermined. Germline-derived CDR1 and CDR2 are MNHEY and SVGAGI. The CDR3 extends over 13 amino acids. V lost 8 bases and J 2 bases, leaving 12 bases between the germline ends. The CDR3, as DNA: TGTGCCAGCCGACAAGGGATAAACACTGAAGCTTTCTTT. The encoded protein is CASRQGINTEAFF.

The V and J genes are TRBV29-1 and TRBJ1-1; 11 bases line up with TRBD1. The CDR3 covers 13 residues. The trim removed 6 bases at V and 4 bases at J, leaving 4 bases unmatched. Germline lookup yields CDR1 SQVTM and CDR2 ANQGSEA. CDR3 region: CSVRGTGGTEAFF. In DNA, the CDR3 is TGCAGCGTGAGGGGGACAGGGGGCACTGAAGCTTTCTTT.

This rearrangement joins TRBV6-5 to TRBJ2-7, with D possibly called TRBD1 or TRBD2 (5 bases each). Trimming cost V 4 bases and J 5 bases, with 12 bases left between them. Germline CDR1 MNHEY, CDR2 SVGAGI. This CDR3 has 13 amino acids. The CDR3 spells CASSLGDLDEQYF. The CDR3, as DNA: TGTGCCAGCAGTTTGGGGGATCTAGACGAGCAGTACTTC.

This clonotype was seen a handful of times. This chain uses TRBV27 with TRBJ2-7, with 7 positions matching TRBD2. Per germline, CDR1 MNHEY and CDR2 SMNVEV (reference sequence). The CDR3 consists of 12 residues. V gave up 2 bases and J gave up 7 bases; unmatched junction bases: 2. The CDR3 nucleotides read TGTGCCAGCAGTTTAGGGGAGGGGGAGCAGTACTTC. The encoded protein is CASSLGEGEQYF.

This chain connects TRBV28 to TRBJ1-6; a possible D gene is TRBD1 (5 bases). This CDR3 is 13 amino acids long. V lost 5 bases and J 5 bases, leaving 7 bases between the germline ends. Germline V lookup: CDR1 MDHEN, CDR2 SYDVKM. In DNA form, the CDR3 reads TGTGCCAGCAGTGACAGTGATAATTCACCCCTCCACTTT. As protein: CASSDSDNSPLHF.

For this clonotype: Germline is not matched at one junction end, which may reflect a read error. The chain carries TRBV28 and TRBJ2-1; D might be TRBD1 or TRBD2, each matching 5 bases. Per germline, CDR1 MDHEN and CDR2 SYDVKM. The CDR3 sequence is 14 residues long. The CDR3 loop is CASSLGTSSNEQFF. The CDR3, as DNA: TGTGCCAGCAGTTTAGGGACGTCCTCCAATGAGCAGTTCTTC.

This clonotype has more than one count but fewer than ten. J is TRBJ1-2 and V is TRBV2; 8 bases match TRBD1. The germline gives CDR1 SNHLY, CDR2 FYNNEI. This CDR3 region has 11 residues. The trim removed 5 bases at V and 8 bases at J, leaving 1 base unmatched. CDR3 DNA: TGTGCCAGCAGTCCAGGGGGCGGCTACACCTTC. Amino acids: CASSPGGGYTF.

The V gene is TRBV7-8, the J gene TRBJ1-2; TRBD1 aligns across 7 bases. CDR1 and CDR2 from the germline V gene are SGHVS and FQNEAQ. With 5 bases clipped from V and 5 bases from J, the junction kept 11 bases outside the gene matches. This CDR3 spans 15 amino acids. The CDR3 spells CASSRFKQGWYGYTF. The CDR3 DNA follows: TGTGCCAGCAGCCGATTCAAACAGGGGTGGTATGGCTACACCTTC. The full variable domain, with the rest looked up from reference TRBV7-8 and TRBJ1-2, is GAGVSQSPRYKVAKRGQDVALRCDPISGHVSLFWYQQALGQGPEFLTYFQNEAQLDKSGLPSDRFFAERPEGSVSTLKIQRTQQEDSAVYLCASSRFKQGWYGYTFGSGTRLTVV.

This clonotype was seen at least ten times. The rearrangement uses TRBV5-5 and TRBJ2-5; D not certain. Trimming removed 0 bases at V and 7 bases at J, with 13 bases between. Germline lookup yields CDR1 SGHKS and CDR2 YYEKEE (reference sequence). The length of the CDR3 is 14 residues. The CDR3 nucleotides are TGTGCCAGCAGCTTGGAAGGGTTCATGGGGACCCAGTACTTC. Translation: CASSLEGFMGTQYF.

This clonotype was recorded at least ten times. This rearrangement joins TRBV7-2 to TRBJ2-1; either TRBD1 or TRBD2 may fit D (6 bases each). Germline-derived CDR1 and CDR2 are SGHTA and FQGNSA. This CDR3 has 16 amino acids. The V and J ends lost 5 bases and 1 base respectively, with 15 bases between them. The CDR3 loop is CASSQGLAISYNEQFF. For the CDR3, the DNA is TGTGCCAGCAGCCAGGGGCTAGCGATATCCTACAATGAGCAGTTCTTC.

The chain is built from TRBV5-1 and TRBJ1-4, with TRBD1 identical over 8 bases. Germline trimming cut 0 bases from V and 8 bases from J; bases unmatched to any gene: 3. Germline assignment: CDR1 SGHRS and CDR2 YFSETQ. CDR3 size: 14 residues. In DNA, the CDR3 is TGCGCCAGCAGCTTGGCGCCAGGGGGCGAAAAACTGTTTTTT. Amino acids: CASSLAPGGEKLFF.

This clonotype was seen ten or more times. The chain joins TRBV5-1 to TRBJ2-5; 10 bases line up with TRBD2. The germline V gene has CDR1 SGHRS and CDR2 YFSETQ. The CDR3 runs 15 residues. The V and J ends lost 4 bases and 2 bases, in that order; junction bases with no gene match: 5. The CDR3 DNA sequence: TGCGCCAGCAGCCCGCCTAGCGGGGGACAAGAGACCCAGTACTTC. Translating it yields CASSPPSGGQETQYF.

The sample holds a few counts of this clonotype. The chain uses TRBV6-6 and TRBJ1-1, with TRBD1 matching 7 bases. The germline V gene encodes CDR1 MNHNY and CDR2 SVGAGI (reference sequence). V dropped 2 bases and J dropped 1; count of bases not matched to a gene: 4. The CDR3 runs to 15 residues. CDR3 in amino acids: CASSYHWTGNTEAFF. CDR3 in DNA: TGTGCCAGCAGTTACCATTGGACAGGGAACACTGAAGCTTTCTTT.

In this sample, this clonotype turned up a few times. In DNA form, the CDR3 reads TGTGCCAGCAGCTTAGAGGGCAGGGGTTTGATGGCCAAAAACATTCAGTACTTC. As protein: CASSLEGRGLMAKNIQYF. This chain joins TRBV11-2 and TRBJ2-4, with D possibly matching TRBD1 (6 bases). V was cut by 0 bases and J by 1 base, with 16 bases left in between. Germline values: CDR1 SGHAT, CDR2 FQNNGV. The CDR3 is made up of 18 amino acids.

This clonotype appeared many times. V gene TRBV20-1 combines with J gene TRBJ1-1; 8 bases fit TRBD1. This CDR3 region has 12 residues. The V and J ends lost 2 bases and 4 bases, in that order; junction bases with no gene match: 0. The germline gives CDR1 DFQATT, CDR2 SNEGSKA (reference sequence). CDR3 coding DNA: TGCAGTGCTAGACAGGGGGCCACTGAAGCTTTCTTT. This sequence encodes CSARQGATEAFF.

This clonotype occurred many times. The rearrangement links TRBV12-3 or TRBV12-4 to TRBJ1-1, with 8 bases matching TRBD1. The V segment lost 6 bases and the J segment 1 base; nucleotides outside the gene matches: 1. The CDR3 extends over 13 amino acids. CDR3 loop: CASRTGENTEAFF. For the CDR3, the DNA is TGTGCCAGCAGGACAGGGGAGAACACTGAAGCTTTCTTT.

This clonotype occurred many times. The V and J genes are TRBV7-2 and TRBJ2-2; D unresolved. Per germline, CDR1 SGHTA and CDR2 FQGNSA. The ends were cut back, 3 bases at V and 5 bases at J, with 10 bases in the middle. CDR3 length: 14 residues. As DNA, the CDR3 is TGTGCCAGCAGCTTTTCAGGCCGGACCGGGGAGCTGTTTTTT. Its protein product is CASSFSGRTGELFF.

V is TRBV7-2 and J is TRBJ2-3; D is unresolved. Germline lookup yields CDR1 SGHTA and CDR2 FQGNSA. The CDR3 has 13 residues. With 5 bases removed from V and 4 bases from J, the gap between germline ends came to 10 bases. Written as DNA, the CDR3 is TGTGCCAGCAGCCGGAGTTGGGCAGATACGCAGTATTTT. Residues: CASSRSWADTQYF.

The table lists this clonotype with a few counts. The chain carries TRBV6-1 and TRBJ1-2, with 8 bases that match TRBD1. CDR1 and CDR2 (germline): MNHNS, SASEGT. V shed 5 bases and J 4 bases; nucleotides not matched to a gene: 9. The CDR3 loop spans 15 amino acids. DNA for the CDR3: TGTGCCAGCAGTTGGACAGGGCCGTCGGCCTATGGCTACACCTTC. Encoded protein: CASSWTGPSAYGYTF.

This clonotype was counted ten times or more. This chain uses TRBV5-1 with TRBJ2-7, with 9 nucleotides matching TRBD2. CDR3 length equals 17 residues. The V and J ends lost 5 bases and 0 bases, in that order; junction bases with no gene match: 12. Germline-derived CDR1 and CDR2 are SGHRS and YFSETQ. This CDR3 is CASRVRERGASSYEQYF. CDR3 nucleotides: TGCGCCAGCAGAGTCCGCGAGCGGGGGGCAAGCTCCTACGAGCAGTACTTC.

The V gene is TRBV7-8, the J gene TRBJ1-1, with TRBD1 matching 7 bases. The germline CDR1 and CDR2 sequences are SGHVS and FQNEAQ. Trimming at V came to 7 bases and at J to 5 bases, leaving 10 bases not matched to a gene. This CDR3 has 14 amino acids. The CDR3 loop reads CASNGINRGTEAFF. CDR3 DNA: TGTGCCAGCAATGGGATAAACAGGGGAACTGAAGCTTTCTTT. Drawing the rest from reference TRBV7-8 and TRBJ1-1, the complete variable domain is GAGVSQSPRYKVAKRGQDVALRCDPISGHVSLFWYQQALGQGPEFLTYFQNEAQLDKSGLPSDRFFAERPEGSVSTLKIQRTQQEDSAVYLCASNGINRGTEAFFGQGTRLTVV.

This clonotype was seen a few times. Given a much more abundant clone one base away, this may be a read error. The genes are TRBV29-1 and TRBJ2-5, with D possibly TRBD2 on 5 matching bases. CDR1 is SQVTM, CDR2 ANQGSEA, per germline. V shed 8 bases and J shed 5 bases, with 15 bases lying between them. The CDR3 length is 12 residues. The DNA of the CDR3 is TGCAGCATTGGGCGTAGCGTTGAGACCCAGTACTTC. This sequence encodes CSIGRSVETQYF.

This clonotype was seen many times. The chain employs TRBV28 and TRBJ1-5; unclear D gene. V gave up 6 bases and J gave up 7 bases, with 13 bases separating them. CDR3 length equals 13 residues. Germline loops: CDR1 MDHEN, CDR2 SYDVKM. The CDR3 DNA reads TGTGCCAGCAGGCCCTGGGAGGACCAGCCCCAGCATTTT. The encoded protein is CASRPWEDQPQHF. Variable domain in full (rest from reference TRBV28 and TRBJ1-5): DVKVTQSSRYLVKRTGEKVFLECVQDMDHENMFWYRQDPGLGLRLIYFSYDVKMKEKGDIPEGYSVSREKKERFSLILESASTNQTSMYLCASRPWEDQPQHFGDGTRLSIL.

The chain joins TRBV5-1 to TRBJ2-1; D is tentatively TRBD1 or TRBD2 (5 bases each). The CDR3 sequence is 15 residues long. CDR1 is SGHRS and CDR2 is YFSETQ in the germline V gene. V was shortened by 0 bases and J by 6 bases, with 13 bases between the two germline ends. CDR3 nucleotide sequence: TGCGCCAGCAGCTTGGGCCTAGTGGGGACCAATGAGCAGTTCTTC. Translation gives CASSLGLVGTNEQFF.